This note documents a single T cell receptor beta chain sequence. The target antigen is unknown. RNA transcripts were the template for amplifying TCR beta CDR3 regions. TCR CDR3 underwent first-round RT-PCR with the HTBI primer set. TCRdb reprocessed the multiplex PCR reads via MiXCR and lists one record per CDR3 protein. The sample contains around 560,000 distinct CDR3 sequences, around 17% of which appear only once. The germline V and J ends were trimmed by 4 bases and 2 bases, with 18 bases remaining between them. Germline CDR1 is SGHDN and CDR2 is FVKESK. The CDR3 runs to 16 residues. Exclusion of patients followed from uncontrolled infection, other autoimmune disease, pregnancy or lactation. This entry is derived from a study of T cells in Graves' hyperthyroidism and ophthalmopathy. Findings and limits, study-wide: Ophthalmopathy, which appeared later, was predicted by the model a median approximately 6 months before onset. From stable hyperthyroidism, ophthalmopathy was set apart by a 13 V-J model.

This receptor was taken from a woman aged 18-29 years with Graves' hyperthyroidism. Sequences were obtained from blood. The V and J genes are TRBV14 and TRBJ2-7; D is perhaps TRBD1 or TRBD2 (5 bases each). This chain's CDR3 is CASSRKSGAGPYEQYF. CDR3 DNA sequence: TGTGCCAGCAGCCGAAAGAGCGGAGCAGGGCCCTACGAGCAGTACTTC.